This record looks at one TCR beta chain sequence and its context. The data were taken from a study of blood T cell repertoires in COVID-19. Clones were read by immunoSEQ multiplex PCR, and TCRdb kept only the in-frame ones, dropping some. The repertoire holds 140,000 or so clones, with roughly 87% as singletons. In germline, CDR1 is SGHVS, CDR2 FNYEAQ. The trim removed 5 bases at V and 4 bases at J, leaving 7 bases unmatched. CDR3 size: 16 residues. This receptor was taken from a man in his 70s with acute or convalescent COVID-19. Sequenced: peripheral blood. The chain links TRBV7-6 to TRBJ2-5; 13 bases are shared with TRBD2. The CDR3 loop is CASSRTSGGGGETQYF. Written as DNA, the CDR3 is TGTGCCAGCAGCCGGACTAGCGGGGGTGGGGGAGAGACCCAGTACTTC.